This passage covers 18 T cell receptor beta chains from one sample sequenced in a study of CD8 T cells in ankylosing spondylitis. MiXCR was run by TCRdb on the 5' RACE reads, yielding one entry per CDR3 protein. The sample has 350,000 or so distinct CDR3 sequences, approximately 15% seen once. Material for sequencing was blood, either unsorted or a sorted T cell fraction (not recorded which). The receptors were sampled from a male donor with ankylosing spondylitis or in good health (not recorded which).

In its sample, this clonotype was seen many times. J is TRBJ2-3 and V is TRBV7-9; D is undetermined. V shed 1 base and J shed 2 bases, with 4 bases lying between them. This CDR3 is 13 amino acids long. Germline V gene sequence: CDR1 SEHNR, CDR2 FQNEAQ (reference sequence). The CDR3 nucleotides are TGTGCCAGCAGCTTAGGACCCACAGATACGCAGTATTTT. Translation: CASSLGPTDTQYF.

The rearrangement joins TRBV25-1 to TRBJ1-6; D ambiguous. CDR3 length: 15 amino acids. Germline assignment: CDR1 MGHDK and CDR2 SYGVNS. V dropped 5 bases and J dropped 4 bases, with 12 bases sitting between them. The CDR3 loop is CASSPTLGYNSPLHF. The CDR3 DNA is TGTGCCAGCAGTCCGACGCTAGGGTATAATTCACCCCTCCACTTT.

The rearrangement joins TRBV10-2 to TRBJ2-3; 14 bases fit TRBD2. The CDR3 has 16 amino acids. In germline, CDR1 is WSHSY, CDR2 SAAADI. J was trimmed by 5 bases and V by 6 bases; bases with no gene match: 7. This chain's CDR3 is CASRSLGLAGGDTQYF. The CDR3 DNA is TGCGCCAGCAGAAGCCTCGGACTAGCGGGAGGAGATACGCAGTATTTT.

This clonotype was found a few times. This chain joins TRBV4-1 and TRBJ2-7; a possible D gene is TRBD2 (7 bases). V shed 1 base and J shed 2 bases, with 15 bases lying between them. Germline-derived CDR1 and CDR2 are MGHRA and YSYEKL. This CDR3 has 16 amino acids. The CDR3 coding sequence is TGCGCCAGCAGCCAAGGGGAGGGGGAAGTAACCTACGAGCAGTACTTC. Protein sequence: CASSQGEGEVTYEQYF.

This clonotype was recorded many times. The V call is TRBV10-3, the J call TRBJ1-1, with D perhaps matching TRBD1 (5 bases). V was trimmed by 4 bases and J by 4 bases, leaving 7 bases between them. CDR3 length: 12 residues. Germline V gene data show CDR1 as ENHRY and CDR2 as SYGVKD. The CDR3 DNA reads TGTGCCATCAGTGGGGGGGGCACTGAAGCTTTCTTT. It specifies CAISGGGTEAFF.

There are many counts of this clonotype. The CDR3 region has the DNA TGTGCCAGCAGCGCGGGACAGGCCTACGAGCAGTACTTC. This gives the protein CASSAGQAYEQYF. The rearrangement links TRBV5-4 to TRBJ2-7; 8 bases map to TRBD1. With V trimmed by 4 bases and J by 2 bases, 2 bases remained unmatched. CDR1 SGHNT and CDR2 YYREEE come from the germline V gene (reference sequence). The CDR3 extends over 13 amino acids.

The chain is built from TRBV4-1 and TRBJ2-1; 7 bases are a match to TRBD2. The CDR3 has 15 amino acids. The V gene's germline CDR1 is MGHRA and CDR2 YSYEKL. The V gene end was trimmed by 1 base and the J gene end by 4 bases; junction bases not matched to a gene: 4. CDR3 sequence: CASSQGASGYNEQFF. The CDR3 DNA reads as TGCGCCAGCAGCCAAGGGGCTAGCGGTTACAATGAGCAGTTCTTC.

This clonotype has a handful of counts. The V and J genes are TRBV12-3 or TRBV12-4 and TRBJ2-2, with D hard to call. The ends were cut back, 2 bases at V and 7 bases at J, with 11 bases in the middle. The CDR3 consists of 14 residues. CDR3 sequence reads: CASSLSERIGELFF. The DNA of the CDR3 is TGTGCCAGCAGTTTAAGTGAGCGCATCGGGGAGCTGTTTTTT.

This clonotype was seen once. The gene calls are TRBV20-1 and TRBJ2-3; 10 positions match TRBD2. Germline V gene sequence: CDR1 DFQATT, CDR2 SNEGSKA (reference sequence). The V gene end was trimmed by 5 bases and the J gene end by 4 bases; junction bases not matched to a gene: 12. The CDR3 runs to 16 residues. The CDR3 region has the DNA TGCAGTGCTCAGACAGGACTAGCGGTACGGGCAGATACGCAGTATTTT. This gives the protein CSAQTGLAVRADTQYF.

V usage is TRBV7-2 and J usage is TRBJ1-2; 8 bases are a match to TRBD1. Unmatched junction bases numbered 7, after V lost 2 bases and J lost 5 bases. There are 15 residues in the CDR3. The germline CDR1 and CDR2 sequences are SGHTA and FQGNSA. This CDR3 is CASSLSAGGMYGYTF. The CDR3 DNA follows: TGTGCCAGCAGCTTATCTGCAGGGGGCATGTATGGCTACACCTTC.

The table lists this clonotype with many counts. The rearrangement joins TRBV25-1 to TRBJ1-4; 7 bases are a match to TRBD1. This CDR3 comprises 14 residues. The V gene's germline CDR1 is MGHDK and CDR2 SYGVNS. V was clipped by 7 bases and J by 5 bases; unmatched bases: 7. CDR3 DNA: TGTGCCAGCACCCCGGGACAGCGGAATGAAAAACTGTTTTTT. Its translation: CASTPGQRNEKLFF.

This clonotype was found a few times. This rearrangement joins TRBV3-1 to TRBJ2-7; 8 bases are shared with TRBD1. Losses at the gene ends were 3 bases for V and 2 bases for J; bases not matched to a gene: 12. The CDR3 runs 17 residues. Germline CDR1 reads LGHDT; CDR2 reads YNNKEL (reference sequence). This CDR3 reads CASSQGLPGQGAYEQYF. Here the CDR3 DNA reads TGTGCCAGCAGCCAGGGACTTCCCGGACAGGGAGCCTACGAGCAGTACTTC.

The sample holds a few counts of this clonotype. The rearrangement links TRBV5-1 to TRBJ2-1; D remains unclear. This CDR3 has 15 amino acids. Trimming removed 0 bases from V and 8 bases from J, with 15 bases in between. From germline, CDR1 is SGHRS and CDR2 YFSETQ. CDR3 protein: CASSLGRGPPYEQFF. CDR3 DNA: TGCGCCAGCAGCTTGGGTAGAGGACCCCCATATGAGCAGTTCTTC.

In nucleotides, the CDR3 is TGTGCCAGCAGTAACGGCCCAGGGTTCTACGAGCAGTACTTC. This gives the protein CASSNGPGFYEQYF. The chain links TRBV6-2 or TRBV6-3 to TRBJ2-7; TRBD1 is a possible D gene (5 bases). Germline V gene sequence: CDR1 MNHEY, CDR2 SVGEGT. Trimming removed 5 bases at V and 3 bases at J, with 14 bases between. This CDR3 is built from 14 residues.

The chain recombines TRBV5-1 with TRBJ2-1; TRBD1 agrees at 8 bases. The length of the CDR3 is 16 residues. J lost 3 bases, V lost 4 bases, and 9 bases had no gene match. The germline CDR1 and CDR2 sequences are SGHRS and YFSETQ. In DNA form, the CDR3 reads TGCGCCAGCAGCAGTGGGACAGGCGATTACTACAATGAGCAGTTCTTC. Its translation is CASSSGTGDYYNEQFF.

This clonotype was seen a handful of times. The chain recombines TRBV30 with TRBJ2-3, with 9 positions matching TRBD2. This CDR3 region has 14 residues. Germline V CDR1 and CDR2: GTSNPN, SVGIG (reference sequence). J was trimmed by 1 base and V by 2 bases; bases with no gene match: 1. The CDR3 region is CAWSKREGTDTQYF. The CDR3 nucleotides are TGTGCCTGGAGTAAGCGGGAGGGCACAGATACGCAGTATTTT.

The gene calls are TRBV7-8 and TRBJ1-3; no clear D. The CDR3 spans 14 residues. The germline gives CDR1 SGHVS, CDR2 FQNEAQ. Trimming removed 5 bases at V and 0 bases at J, with 8 bases between. Here the CDR3 DNA reads TGTGCCAGCAGCGCCCAGTCCTCTGGAAACACCATATATTTT. It translates to CASSAQSSGNTIYF.

The rearrangement uses TRBV7-9 and TRBJ1-4; 8 bases map to TRBD1. Germline CDR1 and CDR2: SEHNR and FQNEAQ (reference sequence). This CDR3 is 14 amino acids long. The V and J ends lost 7 bases and 3 bases, in that order; junction bases with no gene match: 4. The CDR3 DNA sequence: TGTGCCAGCATACAGGGGGGTGCTAATGAAAAACTGTTTTTT. Its translation is CASIQGGANEKLFF.